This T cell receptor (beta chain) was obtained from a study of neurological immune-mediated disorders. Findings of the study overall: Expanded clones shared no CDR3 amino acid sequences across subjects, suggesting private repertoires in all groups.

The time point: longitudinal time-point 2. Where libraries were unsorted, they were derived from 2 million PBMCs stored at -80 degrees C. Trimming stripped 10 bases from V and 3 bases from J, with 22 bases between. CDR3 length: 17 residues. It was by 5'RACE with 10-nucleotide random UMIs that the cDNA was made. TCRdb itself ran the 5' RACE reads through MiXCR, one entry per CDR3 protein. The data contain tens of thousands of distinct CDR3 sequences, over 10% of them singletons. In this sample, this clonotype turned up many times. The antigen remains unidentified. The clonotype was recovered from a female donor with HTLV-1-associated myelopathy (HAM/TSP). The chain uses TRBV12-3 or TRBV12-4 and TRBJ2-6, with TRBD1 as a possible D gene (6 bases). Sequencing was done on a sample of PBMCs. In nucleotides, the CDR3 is TGTGCCACTACCCGATCATTTGCAGGGGATGGGGCCAACGTCCTGACTTTC. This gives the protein CATTRSFAGDGANVLTF.